The 21 T cell receptor beta chains listed next were all sequenced from one sample in a study of metastatic and nonmetastatic thyroid tumors. Thyroid surgery was preceded by no treatment in any patient. TCRdb re-clonotyped the PCR reads through MiXCR. The sample comprises 25,000 to 30,000 clones, under 30% of which are singletons, and more than 5% rests with the top ten. The sequencing input was blood. These receptors all stem from a female donor with papillary thyroid cancer or a benign thyroid nodule (not recorded which). Some clones in this sample may be carry-over from other donors' samples.

This chain joins TRBV11-2 and TRBJ2-1, with 15 bases matching TRBD2. The CDR3 is 16 residues long. The V segment lost 4 bases and the J segment 7 bases; nucleotides outside the gene matches: 5. Germline V lookup: CDR1 SGHAT, CDR2 FQNNGV. The CDR3 bases are TGTGCCAGCAGCTGGACTAGCGGGGGGGCTTCGAATGAGCAGTTCTTC. Translation gives CASSWTSGGASNEQFF. Variable domain in full (rest from reference TRBV11-2 and TRBJ2-1): EAGVAQSPRYKIIEKRQSVAFWCNPISGHATLYWYQQILGQGPKLLIQFQNNGVVDDSQLPKDRFSAERLKGVDSTLKIQPAKLEDSAVYLCASSWTSGGASNEQFFGPGTRLTVL.

This chain uses TRBV28 with TRBJ1-2, with D unresolved. Germline CDR1 and CDR2: MDHEN and SYDVKM. The CDR3 is 12 amino acids. Trimming took 10 bases from V and 0 from J, leaving 9 bases between them. As DNA, the CDR3 is TGTGCCACCTCGGTCCCTAACTATGGCTACACCTTC. Amino acid sequence: CATSVPNYGYTF.

V usage is TRBV18 and J usage is TRBJ1-2; D gene unclear. Germline CDR1 reads KGHSH; CDR2 reads LQKENI. The CDR3 covers 15 residues. V shed 0 bases and J shed 4 bases, with 12 bases lying between them. CDR3 DNA sequence: TGTGCCAGCTCACCACCGATGCCAGGTCTCTATGGCTACACCTTC. This encodes CASSPPMPGLYGYTF.

The chain couples TRBV24-1 to TRBJ2-7, with D maybe TRBD1 (6 bases). The CDR3 loop spans 13 amino acids. V was clipped by 7 bases and J by 3 bases, with 12 bases between them. The germline V gene encodes CDR1 KGHDR and CDR2 SFDVKD. CDR3 loop: CATSPGDLYEQYF. DNA for the CDR3: TGTGCCACCAGCCCAGGGGACCTCTACGAGCAGTACTTC.

The chain links TRBV5-1 to TRBJ1-2, with D tentatively TRBD1 (5 bases). The CDR3 covers 16 residues. Trimming left V 0 bases short and J 3 bases short, with 15 bases between. Germline CDR1 reads SGHRS; CDR2 reads YFSETQ. DNA for the CDR3: TGCGCCAGCAGCTTGGCCCCAGGGAACAGGTACTATGGCTACACCTTC. Translating it yields CASSLAPGNRYYGYTF.

The rearrangement links TRBV7-2 to TRBJ1-6, with D unclear. The V end was cut by 6 bases, the J end by 10 bases, with 10 bases between. Germline V lookup: CDR1 SGHTA, CDR2 FQGNSA. The CDR3 runs 12 residues. CDR3 in amino acids: CASSFSYSPLHF. DNA for the CDR3: TGTGCCAGCAGTTTTTCCTACTCACCCCTCCACTTT.

This clone has at least ten counts. Other DNA sequences in this specimen translate into the identical CDR3. This chain joins TRBV2 and TRBJ2-2; 11 bases are a match to TRBD2. The CDR3 spans 14 residues. Germline V gene sequence: CDR1 SNHLY, CDR2 FYNNEI. The chain's CDR3 is CALKLAGGTGELFF. The CDR3 coding sequence is TGTGCGTTGAAGTTAGCGGGAGGGACCGGGGAGCTGTTTTTT.

This clone was seen many times. The V call is TRBV3-1, the J call TRBJ2-5; 9 bases line up with TRBD2. CDR1 is LGHDT and CDR2 is YNNKEL in the germline V gene (reference sequence). V was clipped by 6 bases and J by 4 bases; unmatched bases: 6. The CDR3 runs 14 residues. CDR3 in DNA: TGTGCCAGCAGGAAGCGGGAGGTGACAGAGACCCAGTACTTC. Protein: CASRKREVTETQYF.

Judged by abundance, this clone is medium-sized. This chain links TRBV12-3 or TRBV12-4 with TRBJ1-2, with D tentatively TRBD1 (5 bases). The ends were cut back, 4 bases at V and 2 bases at J, with 11 bases in the middle. The CDR3 totals 14 residues. CDR3 bases: TGTGCCAGCAGTTGGACCGGGGGAAACTATGGCTACACCTTC. Translated: CASSWTGGNYGYTF.

This clone ranks as medium-sized (0.01 to 0.1%). The V call is TRBV28, the J call TRBJ1-5; the D is unclear. Germline CDR1 is MDHEN and CDR2 is SYDVKM. V lost 3 bases, J lost 3 bases, and 6 bases lay in between. This CDR3 has 13 residues. The CDR3 region has the DNA TGTGCCAGCAGTTTCCAGTACAATCAGCCCCAGCATTTT. Its translation is CASSFQYNQPQHF.

The table lists this clone with many counts. The rearrangement joins TRBV27 to TRBJ2-4; D remains ambiguous. V dropped 0 bases and J dropped 12 bases, with 6 bases sitting between them. Germline lookup yields CDR1 MNHEY and CDR2 SMNVEV (reference sequence). The CDR3 runs to 11 residues. The CDR3 DNA follows: TGTGCCAGCAGTTTATCCAAGACTCAGTACTTC. Its translation is CASSLSKTQYF.

In its sample, this clone ranks as medium-sized. The genes are TRBV27 and TRBJ2-1, with TRBD2 identical over 9 bases. The CDR3 runs 16 residues. CDR1 is MNHEY, CDR2 SMNVEV, per germline (reference sequence). V trimming: 1 base; J trimming: 6 bases; junction bases outside the gene matches: 7. The CDR3 DNA reads TGTGCCAGCAGTTTATGGGGCGGGAGGGCCGCCAATGAGCAGTTCTTC. Translating it yields CASSLWGGRAANEQFF.

This clone showed up many times. The chain couples TRBV6-4 to TRBJ2-2, with TRBD2 matching over 8 bases. Germline V gives CDR1 MRHNA, CDR2 SNTAGT. There are 15 residues in the CDR3. Trimming cost V 3 bases and J 2 bases; bases outside gene matches: 2. CDR3 nucleotide sequence: TGTGCCAGCAGTGAGGTAGCGGGAAACACCGGGGAGCTGTTTTTT. Protein product: CASSEVAGNTGELFF.

This clone is labeled as medium-sized. The chain joins TRBV19 to TRBJ1-5, with TRBD1 matching over 8 bases. With 1 base clipped from V and 4 bases from J, the junction kept 3 bases outside the gene matches. This CDR3 spans 15 amino acids. CDR1 is LNHDA and CDR2 is SQIVND in the germline V gene (reference sequence). CDR3: CASSIGGTGNQPQHF. CDR3 sequence (DNA): TGTGCCAGTAGTATAGGTGGGACAGGTAATCAGCCCCAGCATTTT. The variable domain in full, with the rest retrieved from reference TRBV19 and TRBJ1-5, is DGGITQSPKYLFRKEGQNVTLSCEQNLNHDAMYWYRQDPGQGLRLIYYSQIVNDFQKGDIAEGYSVSREKKESFPLTVTSAQKNPTAFYLCASSIGGTGNQPQHFGDGTRLSIL.

The chain links TRBV9 to TRBJ1-6; TRBD1 is a possible D gene (6 bases). The CDR3 extends over 14 amino acids. Germline V gene sequence: CDR1 SGDLS, CDR2 YYNGEE. V dropped 2 bases and J dropped 16 bases, with 19 bases sitting between them. The CDR3 nucleotides are TGTGCCAGCAGCGTGGACAGCGCTGAAGGGGGTCTCCACTTT. It is translated as CASSVDSAEGGLHF.

The V gene is TRBV6-1, the J gene TRBJ2-7; 8 bases match TRBD1. The germline gives CDR1 MNHNS, CDR2 SASEGT. The CDR3 consists of 14 residues. The junction had 4 bases not matched to a gene; V was cut back by 3 bases and J by 3 bases. The CDR3 region has the DNA TGTGCCAGCAGTGAGGACAGGGTCAGCTACGAGCAGTACTTC. Its protein product is CASSEDRVSYEQYF.

This clone was found a few times. J is TRBJ2-1 and V is TRBV24-1; maybe TRBD2 (6 bases). CDR1 is KGHDR, CDR2 SFDVKD, per germline. The CDR3 loop spans 15 amino acids. Trimming took off 4 bases at V and 3 bases at J, with 12 bases between the two ends. CDR3 DNA sequence: TGTGCCACCAGTGACCGGGGGTTCGACTACAATGAGCAGTTCTTC. It translates to CATSDRGFDYNEQFF.

V gene TRBV11-2 combines with J gene TRBJ2-3; 14 positions match TRBD2. With 5 bases clipped from V and 4 bases from J, the junction kept 5 bases outside the gene matches. The CDR3 length is 16 residues. Germline V lookup: CDR1 SGHAT, CDR2 FQNNGV. For the CDR3, the DNA is TGTGCCAGCAGCACCGGGACTAGCGGGAGTTCAGATACGCAGTATTTT. It specifies CASSTGTSGSSDTQYF.

This clone was observed at least ten times. The J gene is TRBJ2-4, the V gene TRBV6-5; D unclear. This CDR3 region has 13 residues. The V and J ends lost 0 bases and 7 bases respectively, with 7 bases between them. Looked up from germline, CDR1 is MNHEY and CDR2 is SVGAGI. CDR3 sequence: CASSYSRQNIQYF. CDR3 nucleotides: TGTGCCAGCAGTTACTCGAGGCAGAACATTCAGTACTTC.

This clone showed up many times. V gene TRBV12-3 or TRBV12-4 combines with J gene TRBJ1-5; D remains unclear. The CDR3 has 14 residues. The germline V and J ends were trimmed by 8 bases and 3 bases, with 14 bases remaining between them. This chain's CDR3 is CASWRGQANQPQHF. Here the CDR3 DNA reads TGTGCCAGCTGGCGCGGGCAGGCCAATCAGCCCCAGCATTTT.

This clone was detected many times. This may arise from a read error, as a much more abundant clone is one base away. The CDR3 does not close with the conserved phenylalanine or tryptophan, likely indicating a read error. The chain combines TRBV2 with TRBJ2-2; TRBD2 might be the D (6 bases). V lost 7 bases to trimming and J lost 2 bases, with 14 bases between them. Germline CDR1 SNHLY, CDR2 FYNNEI. The CDR3 runs to 15 residues. The CDR3 DNA sequence: TGTGCCAGCAAGCTAGCCGGGAGCAACACCGGGGAGCTGTTTTCT. Translation: CASKLAGSNTGELFS.